This T cell receptor (beta chain) was captured by sequencing in a study of T-cell memory formation after mild COVID-19 (dated by TCRdb to about 2021). Describing the broader study: TCR sequence clusters from the two donors were largely donor specific. The cohort was made up of two young adult volunteers, one female and one male, who were previously healthy. In a couple of donors, T-cell clones that expanded and contracted after mild COVID-19 were followed by sequencing TCRalpha and TCRbeta repertoires longitudinally. Findings and caveats that apply to the study as a whole: Clones contracting from day 15 to 85 had balanced CD4/CD8 phenotypes, while a second wave expanding from day 15 to 37 was biased towards CD4+. Some responding clones were detected in pre-infection memory, suggesting pre-existing cross-reactive memory T cells joined the SARS-CoV-2 response. The study included only a couple of mild cases, and larger cohorts that include severe cases with pre-infection samples were judged to be necessary. Whether the second-wave clones peaking on day 37 were SARS-CoV-2 specific was not confirmed. Contracting CD4+ clones were found mainly in CM and EM memory subsets, while CD8+ clones were enriched in EMRA.

The reads were generated on an Illumina NovaSeq 6000. Using 5'RACE with constant-segment primers, TCRalpha and TCRbeta cDNA libraries were constructed, with sample barcodes and unique molecular identifiers added in the process. Trizol reagent was used to extract RNA from every sample. Library amplification was performed in two PCR steps, and a second sample barcode and Illumina TruSeq adapters were introduced in the second step. The libraries were sequenced on an Illumina NovaSeq using 2 x 150 bp paired-end reads. As for the original processing: The reads were demultiplexed and collapsed into UMI-guided consensus sequences using migec v1.2.7. Using mixcr v2.1.11, UMI consensuses were aligned to TRA and TRB V and J templates and then assembled into clonotypes. Expanded or contracted clonotypes were those called significant by both edgeR and NoisET, with noise models trained on biological replicates. For edgeR calls, the cutoffs were a false discovery rate-adjusted p below 0.01 and a log2 fold-change threshold of 1. PCA with hierarchical clustering of max-normalized trajectories of the 1000 most abundant clonotypes was used as exploratory dynamics analysis. Separately sequenced CD4+ and CD8+ repertoires were used to assign the CD4 or CD8 phenotype of responding clones. TCRdb reanalyzed the raw reads on its own, using fastp at Q25 for trimming and MiXCR for clone calling, and kept in-frame beta chains. Records with the same CDR3 protein are collapsed into one entry carrying the most frequent genes and DNA. The V and J calls come from TCRdb's annotation, not from the publication. The sample table holds approximately 260,000 distinct CDR3 sequences, of which 16% were seen once. The top ten hold 22% of the sample.

Ficoll-Paque density gradient centrifugation was used to isolate PBMCs. After removal of 3 bases from V and 2 bases from J, the junction retains 7 bases not matched to a gene. Measured from the cysteine to the phenylalanine, the CDR3 is 16 residues long. The read is trimmed to its CDR3 DNA, 48 bases read in frame from base 1. On this clonotype itself: What antigen it recognizes has not been identified. Base qualities are not provided; no much larger clone lies one nucleotide away.

The chain couples TRBV12-3 or TRBV12-4 to TRBJ2-5, with 9 central nucleotides matching TRBD2. What was sequenced was PBMCs or a T cell subset sorted from them (not recorded which). This sequence originates from a man between 18 and 35 years old who had mild COVID-19 (a few samples of this study predate the infection). The sample titles of this study are shuffled in the database, so cell type and time point are left out; the donor was told from shared clones. The CDR3 corresponds to CASSFSPAGGQETQYF. The nucleotide sequence is given as TGTGCCAGCAGTTTCTCACCAGCGGGGGGTCAAGAGACCCAGTACTTC.